A selection of T cell receptor beta chains follows, all from one sample in a study of blood T cells in healthy people across ages. TCRdb re-called the 5' RACE reads through MiXCR, storing one row per CDR3 protein. The repertoire holds 700,000 or so distinct CDR3 sequences, 22% seen once, with around a fifth in the top ten. The sample was blood. These receptors came from a man aged 65 to 85 in good health. Both conserved end residues are part of each CDR3. The D gene is left open where the match is weak. Clone size is not always given. Where it is, it says once, few, many or a class for expanded clones.

>TRBD1|TRBJ1-1|few|TRBV20-1
TGCAGTGCTAGGGCAGGGGGCCATAACACTGAAGCTTTCTTT
CSARAGGHNTEAFF
>TRBD2|TRBJ2-1|few|TRBV24-1
TGTGCCACCAGCCCTGCGGGGGAATACAATGAGCAGTTCTTC
CATSPAGEYNEQFF
>-|TRBJ1-1|-|TRBV5-1
TGCGCCAGCAGCCGAACTGCGGGGGGCACTGAAGCTTTCTTT
CASSRTAGGTEAFF
>-|TRBJ1-2|few|TRBV14
TGTGCCAGCAGCCGTCGGGATCCTTTCTATGGCTACACCTTC
CASSRRDPFYGYTF
>-|TRBJ2-4|-|TRBV5-1
TGCGCCAGCAGCTCGACCACAGGGTCTTGGTACTCGAGCGACATTCAGTACTTC
CASSSTTGSWYSSDIQYF
>-|TRBJ2-3|-|TRBV7-2
TGTGCCAGCAGCCCCTTGGCGGGCCGTTCTCAGTATTTT
CASSPLAGRSQYF
>-|TRBJ1-1|few|TRBV7-2
TGTGCCAGCAGCTTAGGACAGTTGGGGAACACTGAAGCTTTCTTT
CASSLGQLGNTEAFF
>TRBD1|TRBJ1-6|few|TRBV12-3/TRBV12-4
TGTGCCAGCAGTTTAAGGACAGGCAATTCACCCCTCCACTTT
CASSLRTGNSPLHF
>-|TRBJ2-2|-|TRBV6-1
TGTGCCAGCAGAACCCCAGGGATGAACACCGGGGAGCTGTTTTTT
CASRTPGMNTGELFF
>TRBD2|TRBJ2-4|few|TRBV6-5
TGTGCCAGCAGTTTGACTAGCGGAACCAAAAACATTCAGTACTTC
CASSLTSGTKNIQYF
>-|TRBJ2-5|-|TRBV11-2
TGTGCCAGCAGCTTAGTAACAGACCAAGAGACCCAGTACTTC
CASSLVTDQETQYF
>-|TRBJ2-3|few|TRBV12-5
TGTGCTAGTGGCCCGGCGGGCACAGATACGCAGTATTTT
CASGPAGTDTQYF
>-|TRBJ2-4|-|TRBV4-3
TGCGCCAGCAGCCAACAGCGGATCGGAAACATTCAGTACTTC
CASSQQRIGNIQYF
>TRBD2|TRBJ2-1|few|TRBV20-1
TGCAGTGCTAGAGACCCTAGCGGGGGGGCACATGAGCAGTTCTTC
CSARDPSGGAHEQFF
>-|TRBJ2-6|-|TRBV20-1
TGCAGTGCTATGAGCGGCTCTGGGGCCAACGTCCTGACTTTC
CSAMSGSGANVLTF
>-|TRBJ2-7|-|TRBV7-2
TGTGCCAGCAGCTTAGGAATCGGACCCTCCTACGAGCAGTACTTC
CASSLGIGPSYEQYF
>-|TRBJ2-5|-|TRBV19
TGTGCCAGTAGTACAACCCTAGCGAGAGAGACCCAGTACTTC
CASSTTLARETQYF
>TRBD1|TRBJ1-2|-|TRBV7-2
TGTGCCAGCAGCTTCGGACAGGGAGTCTATGGCTACACCTTC
CASSFGQGVYGYTF
>TRBD1|TRBJ1-6|-|TRBV7-8
TGTGCCAGCAGCTTAGCGCTCCGGGACAGGGGTGCCTCGGGCTATAATTCACCCCTCCACTTT
CASSLALRDRGASGYNSPLHF
>-|TRBJ2-2|-|TRBV7-2
TGTGCCAGCAGCTTACCGGCAGGGCGGTTCACCGGGGAGCTGTTTTTT
CASSLPAGRFTGELFF
>-|TRBJ2-5|-|TRBV28
TGTGCCAGCAGTTTATGGGGGGGTCGAGAGACCCAGTACTTC
CASSLWGGRETQYF
>TRBD2|TRBJ2-1|-|TRBV29-1
TGCAGCGTTAAACGGGGGGGCTACAATGAGCAGTTCTTC
CSVKRGGYNEQFF
>TRBD1|TRBJ2-1|-|TRBV2
TGTGCCAGCAGTCCCGGGACAGGGTTAGGGGAGCAGTTCTTC
CASSPGTGLGEQFF
>-|TRBJ2-5|-|TRBV7-7
TGTGCCAGCAGCTTAGCGGAACAGCGACTAGACGGACAGGAGACCCAGTACTTC
CASSLAEQRLDGQETQYF
>-|TRBJ1-2|many|TRBV5-1
TGCGCCAGCAGCTTGGTAGCGGGGACTAACTATGGCTACACCTTC
CASSLVAGTNYGYTF
>TRBD1|TRBJ1-1|few|TRBV20-1
TGCAGTGCTAGAGCGGGCATTGGGACAGGGGGCGGGGGCACTGAAGCTTTCTTT
CSARAGIGTGGGGTEAFF
>-|TRBJ2-7|many|TRBV10-3
TGTGCCATCGGGACGGGTACCCACGAGCAGTACTTC
CAIGTGTHEQYF
>-|TRBJ2-1|-|TRBV6-2/TRBV6-3
TGTGCCAGCAGCCTCCAACAGGGCCTCGATGAGCAGTTCTTC
CASSLQQGLDEQFF
>TRBD1|TRBJ1-2|-|TRBV15
TGTGCCACCAGCAGAAGTATAGGACAGGTGGCTAACTATGGCTACACCTTC
CATSRSIGQVANYGYTF
>TRBD2|TRBJ2-1|few|TRBV14
TGTGCCAGCAGCCAACTAGCGGGAGTAATTGATGAGCAGTTCTTC
CASSQLAGVIDEQFF
>-|TRBJ1-1|-|TRBV5-1
TGCGCCAGCAGCCCGGGGGCTGAGAACACTGAAGCTTTCTTT
CASSPGAENTEAFF
>-|TRBJ1-6|-|TRBV18
TGTGCCAGCTCAGAAGGGATGGACTCACCCCTCCACTTT
CASSEGMDSPLHF
>-|TRBJ2-3|-|TRBV5-6
TGTGCCAGCAGCTTGGATCTACAGGAGGATACGCAGTATTTT
CASSLDLQEDTQYF
>-|TRBJ1-4|few|TRBV28
TGTGCCAGCAGTTTCCAGGCAGCCGCAACTAATGAAAAACTGTTTTTT
CASSFQAAATNEKLFF
>-|TRBJ1-4|few|TRBV7-6
TGTGCCAGCAGCTTGAACCCCGGGACAACTAATGAAAAACTGTTTTTT
CASSLNPGTTNEKLFF
>TRBD1|TRBJ2-1|few|TRBV24-1
TGTGCCACCAGTGAAACCGGGACAGGGTCCTACAATGAGCAGTTCTTC
CATSETGTGSYNEQFF
>TRBD1|TRBJ2-3|few|TRBV20-1
TGCAGTGCTAGCGGGACAGGGGCACCAGATACGCAGTATTTT
CSASGTGAPDTQYF
>-|TRBJ2-5|-|TRBV6-2/TRBV6-3
TGTGCCAGCGGGACTGTGAGGGAGACCCAGTACTTC
CASGTVRETQYF
>TRBD1|TRBJ1-2|-|TRBV20-1
TGCAGTGCAACAGACAGGGGGCGCAGCTATGGCTACACCTTC
CSATDRGRSYGYTF
>-|TRBJ2-3|-|TRBV7-8
TGTGCCAGCAGCTTAGAGGGCCTGTCTGGGGATACGCAGTATTTT
CASSLEGLSGDTQYF
>TRBD2|TRBJ2-1|few|TRBV28
TGTGCCAGCAGTTTCCCGGGACTAGGTTTCGAGCAGTTCTTC
CASSFPGLGFEQFF
>-|TRBJ1-2|-|TRBV2
TGTGCCAGCAGTCCCCAAGCCGCTAACTATGGCTACACCTTC
CASSPQAANYGYTF
>-|TRBJ2-2|-|TRBV6-2/TRBV6-3
TGTGCCAGCAGTTACTCGAACAACGTAGGCGGGGAGCTGTTTTTT
CASSYSNNVGGELFF